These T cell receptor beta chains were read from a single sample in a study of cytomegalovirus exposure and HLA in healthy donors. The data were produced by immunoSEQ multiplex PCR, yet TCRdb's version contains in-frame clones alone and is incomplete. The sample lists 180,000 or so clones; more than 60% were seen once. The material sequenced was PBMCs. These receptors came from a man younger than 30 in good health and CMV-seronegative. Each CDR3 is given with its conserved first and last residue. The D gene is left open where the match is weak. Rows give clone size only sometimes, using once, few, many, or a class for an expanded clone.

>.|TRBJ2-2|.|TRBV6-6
TGTGCCAGCAGTTACGGCTCCGGGGAGCTGTTTTTT
CASSYGSGELFF
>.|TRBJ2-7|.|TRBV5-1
TGCGCCAGCAGCTACCGACAGATGAACTACGAGCAGTACTTC
CASSYRQMNYEQYF
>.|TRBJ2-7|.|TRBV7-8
TGTGCCAGCAGCCCGCGACTAGGGACTTCCTTATACGAGCAGTACTTC
CASSPRLGTSLYEQYF
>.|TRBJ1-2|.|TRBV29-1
TGCAGCGTTGAAGATGGACTTAAGGGGGTTTATGGCTACACCTTC
CSVEDGLKGVYGYTF
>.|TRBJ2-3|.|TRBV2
TGTGCCAGCAGTGAGAGGGGGTTCGGGGATACGCAGTATTTT
CASSERGFGDTQYF
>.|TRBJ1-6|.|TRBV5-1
TGCGCCAGCAGCCTTGACCCAGGGGAGTCACCCCTCCACTTT
CASSLDPGESPLHF
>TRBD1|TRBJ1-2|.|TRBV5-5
TGTGCCAGCAGACGTACAGGGGGGTCTATAGAAAATGGCTACACCTTC
CASRRTGGSIENGYTF
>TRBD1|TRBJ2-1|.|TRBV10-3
TGTGCCATCAGCTCGGACAGGAGCTCCTACAATGAGCAGTTCTTC
CAISSDRSSYNEQFF
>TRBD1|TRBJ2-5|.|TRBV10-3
TGTGCCACCGGGACAGAACACGCAAAAGAGACCCAGTACTTC
CATGTEHAKETQYF
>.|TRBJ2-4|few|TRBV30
TGTGCCTGGAGTCCCAGGGGAGCCAAAAACATTCAGTACTTC
CAWSPRGAKNIQYF
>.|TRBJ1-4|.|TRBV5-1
TGCGCCAGCAGCTCGGAGGATCTTAATGAAAAACTGTTTTTT
CASSSEDLNEKLFF
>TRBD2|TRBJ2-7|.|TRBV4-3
TGCGCCAGCAGCCGCCGACTAGCGGGGATGTACGAGCAGTACTTC
CASSRRLAGMYEQYF
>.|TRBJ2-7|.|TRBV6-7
TGTGCCAGCACCCAGGGAAGGGGCGAGCAGTACTTC
CASTQGRGEQYF
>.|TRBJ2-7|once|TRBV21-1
TGTCCCAACATTGGGGACTACCTCTCGGAACAGTACTTC
CPNIGDYLSEQYF
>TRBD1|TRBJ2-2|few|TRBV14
TGTGCCAGCAGGTCCGGGACAGAGAACACCGGGGAGCTGTTTTTT
CASRSGTENTGELFF
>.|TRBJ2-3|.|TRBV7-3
TGTGCCAGCAGCTTAACGGGGGGGCTTAGCACAGATACGCAGTATTTT
CASSLTGGLSTDTQYF
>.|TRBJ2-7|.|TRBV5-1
TGCGCCAGCAGCTTGGACAGGAGTAACTACGAGCAGTACTTC
CASSLDRSNYEQYF
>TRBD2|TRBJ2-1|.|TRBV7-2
TGTGCCAGCAGCTTACTAGCGGGGGGTGAGCAGTTCTTC
CASSLLAGGEQFF
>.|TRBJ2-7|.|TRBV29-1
TGCAGCGTGGAGACAGCGAGTACCTACGAGCAGTACTTC
CSVETASTYEQYF
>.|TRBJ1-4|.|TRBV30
TGTGCCTGGAGTGTACCGGTTGTGGAAAAACTGTTTTTT
CAWSVPVVEKLFF
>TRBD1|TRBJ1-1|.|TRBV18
TGTGCCAGCTCCCCCGGACAGGGGGCTTTGAACACTGAAGCTTTCTTT
CASSPGQGALNTEAFF
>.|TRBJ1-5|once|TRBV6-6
TGTGCCAGCAGCCCACCGGGGGGCCGCCTTCACCCCCAGCATTTT
CASSPPGGRLHPQHF
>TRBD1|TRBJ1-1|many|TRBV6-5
TGTGCCAGCAGTTACTCGACAGGGCGAATCACTGAAGCTTTCTTT
CASSYSTGRITEAFF
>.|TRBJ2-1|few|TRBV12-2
TGTGCAAGTCGCTTAGCGAACCGACTAGCGGGGGGTTGTGAGCAGTTCTTC
CASRLANRLAGGCEQFF
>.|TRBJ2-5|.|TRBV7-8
TGTGCCAGCAGCCCACCGGGGGTCCGAGGGGAGACCCAGTACTTC
CASSPPGVRGETQYF
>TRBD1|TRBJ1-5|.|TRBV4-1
TGCGCCAGCAGCCAAGATAACGGTATAGGGGGCGGTCAGCCCCAGCATTTT
CASSQDNGIGGGQPQHF
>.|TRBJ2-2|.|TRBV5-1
TGCGCCAGCAGCGGAGGACGGACCGGGGAGCTGTTTTTT
CASSGGRTGELFF
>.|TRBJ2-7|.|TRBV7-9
TGTGCCAGCAGCTTGGAGGGGCAGGCCTACGAGCAGTACTTC
CASSLEGQAYEQYF
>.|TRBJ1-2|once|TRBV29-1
TGCAGCGTTTTGGGAGACACAAGTCATAACTATGGCTACACCTTC
CSVLGDTSHNYGYTF
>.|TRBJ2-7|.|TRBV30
TGTGCCTGGAGTGTACTCTCCTCCTACGAGCAGTACTTC
CAWSVLSSYEQYF
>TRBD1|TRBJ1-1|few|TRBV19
TGTGCCACGAACCAGGGGGCGAATACTGAAGCTTTCTTT
CATNQGANTEAFF
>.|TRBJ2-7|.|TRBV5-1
TGCGCCAGCAGCCGCGCGGGTGGGGTCAGCGACGAGCAGTACTTC
CASSRAGGVSDEQYF
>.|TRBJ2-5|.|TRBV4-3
TGCGCCAGCAGCCAAGATTGGGAGCGGACGACCCAGTACTTC
CASSQDWERTTQYF
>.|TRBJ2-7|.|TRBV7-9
TGTGCCAGCAGCTTAGGTCGGGGAGCCGAGCAGTACTTC
CASSLGRGAEQYF
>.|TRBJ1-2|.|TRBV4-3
TGCGCCAGCAGCCAAGAAGAGGGCTATGGCTACACCTTC
CASSQEEGYGYTF
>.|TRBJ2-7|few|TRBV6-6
TGTGCCAGCAGTTACCCAACAGGGCGGCAAGACTACGAGCAGTACTTC
CASSYPTGRQDYEQYF
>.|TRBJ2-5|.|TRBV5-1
TGCGCCAGCTCGCTTACCCTGGGGCCGGCGGAGACCCAGTACTTC
CASSLTLGPAETQYF
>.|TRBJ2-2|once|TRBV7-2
TGTGCCAGCGGTCGGGATACAAACAGGGAGCTGTTTTTT
CASGRDTNRELFF